These T cell receptor beta chains were read from a single sample in a study of T cell responses to AZD1222 COVID-19 vaccine. TCRdb's table, derived via immunoSEQ multiplex PCR, lists solely in-frame clones and lacks some. The sample has 100,000 to 150,000 clones; roughly 86% are singletons. The source material was peripheral blood, sampled on day 0 of AZD1222 vaccination. These receptors all come from an adult in good health. CDR3s include the opening cysteine and the closing phenylalanine or tryptophan. The D gene is left open where the match is weak. Expanded clones are given a class, and other clones once, few, many or no size at all.

cdr3_nt | cdr3_aa | j_call | v_call | d_call | clone_size
TGTGCCAGCAGCTTAGCGAGTTCTAGCACAGATACGCAGTATTTT | CASSLASSSTDTQYF | TRBJ2-3 | TRBV7-2 | . | .
TGCAGCGTTGATGGGACTGGGACAGGGGGCGAGTACGAGCAGTACTTC | CSVDGTGTGGEYEQYF | TRBJ2-7 | TRBV29-1 | TRBD1 | .
TGTGCCAGCAGCTTTGCACTGAGCTCCTATAATTCACCCCTCCACTTT | CASSFALSSYNSPLHF | TRBJ1-6 | TRBV13 | . | .
TGCGCCAGCAGCTTGGACGGACAAGATTACGGGGAGCTGTTTTTT | CASSLDGQDYGELFF | TRBJ2-2 | TRBV5-1 | . | .
TGTGCCAGCAGCACTGGATTGGATTCCTACGAGCAGTACTTC | CASSTGLDSYEQYF | TRBJ2-7 | TRBV5-4 | . | .
TGTGCCAGCAGTGACAACGCCGCGAACACCGGGGAGCTGTTTTTT | CASSDNAANTGELFF | TRBJ2-2 | TRBV6-4 | . | .
TGTGCCAGCAGCTTAAACCCGGGACTTACGAACACTGAAGCTTTCTTT | CASSLNPGLTNTEAFF | TRBJ1-1 | TRBV5-6 | . | .
TGTGCCAGCAGCACCGGACGGGCAGGGAGCTATGGCTACACCTTC | CASSTGRAGSYGYTF | TRBJ1-2 | TRBV25-1 | . | .
TGTGCCAGCAGTAAACTACAGGGGGACGAGCAGTTCTTC | CASSKLQGDEQFF | TRBJ2-1 | TRBV6-6 | TRBD1 | once
TGTGCCAGCAGACTTGGGACAGCTAATCAGCCCCAGCATTTT | CASRLGTANQPQHF | TRBJ1-5 | TRBV6-5 | TRBD1 | .
TGTGCCAGCAGTATTGGGGGGAACTCCTACGAGCAGTACTTC | CASSIGGNSYEQYF | TRBJ2-7 | TRBV6-2/TRBV6-3 | . | .
TGTGCCAGCAGCTTGAGGCTGTCGGACTTTCCCGAGACCCAGTACTTC | CASSLRLSDFPETQYF | TRBJ2-5 | TRBV5-6 | . | .
TGCGCCAGCAGCTTGGGGGGACAGCATAATGAAAAACTGTTTTTT | CASSLGGQHNEKLFF | TRBJ1-4 | TRBV5-1 | TRBD1 | once
TGTGCCTGGAGTGACGCAGGGGGCGTTCGCTACACCTTC | CAWSDAGGVRYTF | TRBJ1-2 | TRBV30 | TRBD1 | .
TGTGCCAGCAGTCCTTTCACAGGGGGCGAAACCGGGGAGCTGTTTTTT | CASSPFTGGETGELFF | TRBJ2-2 | TRBV28 | TRBD1 | .
TGTGCCAGCAGAGGAGGGTGGGGCGGGGAGCTGTTTTTT | CASRGGWGGELFF | TRBJ2-2 | TRBV9 | . | .
TGTGCCAGTAGCCGGGGACAGGGCAACTATGGCTACACCTTC | CASSRGQGNYGYTF | TRBJ1-2 | TRBV19 | TRBD1 | .
TGTGCCAGCAGCCCTCTCCTCCCGGGGAAAGCTTTCTTT | CASSPLLPGKAFF | TRBJ1-1 | TRBV7-6 | . | .
TGTGCCAGCAGTTACTCGGGGATCTCTGGGGCCAACGTCCTGACTTTC | CASSYSGISGANVLTF | TRBJ2-6 | TRBV6-2/TRBV6-3 | . | once
TGCGCCAGCAGCTTATCCTCGGAAAGCTTCGGCACAGATACGCAGTATTTT | CASSLSSESFGTDTQYF | TRBJ2-3 | TRBV5-1 | . | .
TGTGCCAGCAGCCAAGCCAGAAACACCGGGGAGCTGTTTTTT | CASSQARNTGELFF | TRBJ2-2 | TRBV3-1/TRBV3-2 | . | .
TGTGCCAGCAGTACCCCCGGGACTAGGAGCGAGACCCAGTACTTC | CASSTPGTRSETQYF | TRBJ2-5 | TRBV5-4 | TRBD2 | .
TGTGCCAGCAGTTTCTCACGGACAACCTGGGCTGAAGCTTTCTTT | CASSFSRTTWAEAFF | TRBJ1-1 | TRBV28 | . | few
TGTGCCAGCAGTTCGACCGGCACTGAAGCTTTCTTT | CASSSTGTEAFF | TRBJ1-1 | TRBV28 | . | .
TGTGCCATTAGTACCGCCGGGGAGCTGTTTTTT | CAISTAGELFF | TRBJ2-2 | TRBV28 | . | .